This TCR beta chain was found in a study of tumor and adjacent non-tumor tissue in lung cancer (dated by TCRdb to between 2017 and 2018). Context from the whole study: The cohort included under 15 adenocarcinoma, a couple of squamous cell carcinoma and 1 small cell lung cancer patients. Ages among the approximately 15 patients ranged from about 31 to 80 years, there were about ten men and 5 women, and disease was at TNM stage I to III. A total of fewer than 150 million productive TCRbeta reads were generated by sequencing, corresponding to an average of about 4 million reads per sample. Using bulk TCRbeta repertoires from roughly 14 lung cancer patients, the study set lung tumor tissue side by side with matched distant non-tumor lung tissue. TCRbeta CDR3 sequencing was performed on a few dozen paired specimens, with one tumor sample and one normal lung sample collected per patient.

The germline V gene (reference sequence) gives CDR1 as DFQATT and CDR2 as SNEGSKA. Ends trimmed: V by 8 bases, J by 3 bases; bases unmatched to a gene: 6. Measured from the cysteine to the phenylalanine, the CDR3 is 12 residues long. Only the CDR3 DNA is retained, 36 bases long and in frame from the first base. RNA was isolated from bulk, unsorted tissue, and RNA quality was assessed with a NanoDrop ND-1000 and an Agilent 2100. The normal lung samples consisted of distant non-tumor tissue collected more than 3 cm from the tumor edge. The donors were newly diagnosed lung cancer patients admitted for thoracic surgery in China from August to November 2014 who had not received prior chemotherapy. The study excluded patients who had received radiotherapy or chemotherapy before or who had another cancer at the same time. Pieces of surgical tissue measuring about 1-2.1 cm3 were kept in RNAlater solution and held at -80 degrees C until needed.

Overall study results and their limits: The methods do not name the sequencing platform or mention unique molecular identifiers. Only approximately 16 patients were included in the cohort, and the need for larger samples and more detailed clinical data was noted by the authors. Tumor tissue showed significantly greater TCR diversity (inverse Simpson) than normal lung tissue (about 400 vs 180, P = 0.0075, Mann-Whitney U test). Because peripheral blood was not sequenced, the blood TCRbeta repertoires of the lung cancer patients in the study went unexamined. A significantly larger cumulative share of the repertoire was made up by the top 100 clones in normal lung than in tumor tissue. TCR diversity was significantly higher in younger patients, and greater tumor TCR diversity was associated with shorter overall survival and shorter disease-free survival.

Library preparation employed multiplex PCR. TCRdb lists the instrument as Illumina HiSeq 2500. TCRbeta libraries were constructed through three rounds of nested PCR with primers (Table S4) according to protocols modified from ARM-PCR. Before sequencing, PCR products in the 200-500 bp range were cut out of the gel and cleaned up using the QIAquick gel extraction kit. The paper's data handling went like this. Trimmomatic was used to clean the reads, FLASH was used to merge the reads into complete CDR3 sequences, and MiTCR was used to assign the reads to V(D)J germline segments. VDJtools was used to compute clonal diversity as the inverse Simpson's index. Productive reads were defined as in-frame sequences without a premature stop codon. TCRdb ran its own pipeline on the public reads, namely fastp trimming at Q25 and MiXCR clone calling, and kept in-frame beta chains. Under each unique CDR3 protein, matching rows form one entry showing the most common genes and DNA. The V and J calls and clone size are TCRdb's, not the authors'. The sample records tens of thousands of distinct CDR3 sequences, under 70% of which are singletons. Clones ranked in the top ten supply roughly 25% of the sample.

Of note for this clonotype: It has no known antigen specificity. A much more abundant neighbour one base away suggests this may be a read error.

This receptor was taken from a woman aged 50 to 60 with non-small cell lung cancer. The rearrangement joined TRBV20-1 to TRBJ1-1; 7 nucleotides in the junction match TRBD1. The sequenced sample consisted of distant non-tumor lung tissue. The DNA reads TGCAGTATTAGACAGGGACACACTGAAGCTTTCTTT. Its translation is CSIRQGHTEAFF.